The 2 T cell receptor beta chains presented below share a single source sample, sequenced in a study of blood T cell repertoires in COVID-19. Profiled with immunoSEQ multiplex PCR; TCRdb holds only in-frame clones, not every one. The repertoire holds 250,000 to 300,000 clones, with around 88% as singletons. The specimen sequenced was peripheral blood. These receptors originate from a woman aged 25 to 45 who had recovered from COVID-19.

The genes are TRBV6-1 and TRBJ2-7; D gene ambiguous. Trimming left V 0 bases short and J 2 bases short, with 11 bases between. Germline V lookup: CDR1 MNHNS, CDR2 SASEGT. This CDR3 contains 15 residues. The CDR3 coding sequence is TGTGCCAGCAGTGAAGCCCCGGGTCGAGCCTACGAGCAGTACTTC. It specifies CASSEAPGRAYEQYF.

The J gene is TRBJ1-1, the V gene TRBV3-1 (or the pseudogene TRBV3-2); 8 bases match TRBD1. With 5 bases clipped from V and 5 bases from J, the junction kept 4 bases outside the gene matches. There are 13 residues in the CDR3. CDR1 LGHDT and CDR2 YNNKEL come from the germline V gene (reference sequence). The CDR3 sequence: CASSANRGTEAFF. The DNA for the CDR3 is TGTGCCAGCAGCGCCAACAGGGGGACTGAAGCTTTCTTT.